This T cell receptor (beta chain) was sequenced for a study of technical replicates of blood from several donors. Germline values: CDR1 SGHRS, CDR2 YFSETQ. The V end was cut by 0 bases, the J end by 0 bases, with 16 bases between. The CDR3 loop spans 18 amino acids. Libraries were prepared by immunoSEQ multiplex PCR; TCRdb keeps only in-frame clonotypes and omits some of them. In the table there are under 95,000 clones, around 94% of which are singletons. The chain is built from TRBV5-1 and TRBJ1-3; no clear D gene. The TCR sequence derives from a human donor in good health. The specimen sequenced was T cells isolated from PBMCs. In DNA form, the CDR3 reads TGCGCCAGCAGCTTGGATGAGGTGTCGGCCGTCTCTGGAAACACCATATATTTT. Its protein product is CASSLDEVSAVSGNTIYF.